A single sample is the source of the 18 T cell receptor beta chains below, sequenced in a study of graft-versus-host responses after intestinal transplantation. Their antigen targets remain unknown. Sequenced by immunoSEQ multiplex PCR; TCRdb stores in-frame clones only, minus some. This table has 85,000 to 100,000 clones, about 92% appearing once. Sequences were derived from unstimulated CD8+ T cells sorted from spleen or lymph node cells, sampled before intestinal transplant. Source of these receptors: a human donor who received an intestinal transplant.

The CDR3 loop reads CAISELGRENNQPQHF. CDR3 bases: TGTGCCATCAGTGAGCTGGGCCGGGAGAACAATCAGCCCCAGCATTTT. This sequence joins TRBV10-3 and TRBJ1-5; D not certain. Germline assignment: CDR1 ENHRY and CDR2 SYGVKD. Trimming stripped 2 bases from V and 3 bases from J, with 14 bases between. This CDR3 comprises 16 residues.

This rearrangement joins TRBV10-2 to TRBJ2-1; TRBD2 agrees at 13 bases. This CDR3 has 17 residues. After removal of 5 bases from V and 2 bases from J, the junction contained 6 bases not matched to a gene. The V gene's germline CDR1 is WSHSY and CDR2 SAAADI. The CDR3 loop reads CASSSSGTSGAYNEQFF. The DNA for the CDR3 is TGCGCCAGCAGTTCCTCCGGGACTAGCGGGGCCTACAATGAGCAGTTCTTC.

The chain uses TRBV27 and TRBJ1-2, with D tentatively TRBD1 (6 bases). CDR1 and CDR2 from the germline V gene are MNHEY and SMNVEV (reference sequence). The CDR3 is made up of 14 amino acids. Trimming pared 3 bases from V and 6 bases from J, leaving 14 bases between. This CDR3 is CASSFRGGAHGYTF. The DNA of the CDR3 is TGTGCCAGCAGTTTTCGGGGGGGGGCTCATGGCTACACCTTC.

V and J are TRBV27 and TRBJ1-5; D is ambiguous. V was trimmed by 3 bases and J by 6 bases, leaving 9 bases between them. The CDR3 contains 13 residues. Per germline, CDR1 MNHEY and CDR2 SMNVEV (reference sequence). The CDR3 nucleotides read TGTGCCAGCAGTTTGACTCAAAGTCAGCCCCAGCATTTT. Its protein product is CASSLTQSQPQHF.

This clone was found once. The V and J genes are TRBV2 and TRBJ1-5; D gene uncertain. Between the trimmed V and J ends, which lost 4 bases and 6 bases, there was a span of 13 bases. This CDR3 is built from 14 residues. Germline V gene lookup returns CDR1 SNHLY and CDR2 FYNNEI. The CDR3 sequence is CASSGQEGSQPQHF. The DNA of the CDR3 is TGTGCCAGCAGTGGGCAGGAAGGGAGTCAGCCCCAGCATTTT.

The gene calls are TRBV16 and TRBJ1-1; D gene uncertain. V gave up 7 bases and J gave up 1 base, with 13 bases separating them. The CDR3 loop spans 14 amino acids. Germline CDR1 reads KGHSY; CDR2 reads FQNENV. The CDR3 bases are TGTGCCAGCACCCTTCACGGGTCGAACACTGAAGCTTTCTTT. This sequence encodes CASTLHGSNTEAFF.

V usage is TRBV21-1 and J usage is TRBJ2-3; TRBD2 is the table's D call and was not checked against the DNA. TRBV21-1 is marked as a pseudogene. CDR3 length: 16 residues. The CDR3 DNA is TGTGCCAGCAGCCCGGCGGGGAGCGGGGAGGCAGATACGCAGTATTTT. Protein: CASSPAGSGEADTQYF.

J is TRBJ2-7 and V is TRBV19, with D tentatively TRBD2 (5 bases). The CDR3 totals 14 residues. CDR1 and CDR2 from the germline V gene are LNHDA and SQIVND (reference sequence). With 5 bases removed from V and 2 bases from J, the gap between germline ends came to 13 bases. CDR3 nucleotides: TGTGCCAGTAGTGCCTCGGAGACTACCTACGAGCAGTACTTC. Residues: CASSASETTYEQYF.

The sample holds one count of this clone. CDR3 coding DNA: TGTGCCAGCAGTACACAGGGGGCATCACCCCTCCACTTT. The encoded protein is CASSTQGASPLHF. This sequence joins TRBV27 and TRBJ1-6; 9 bases match TRBD1. The CDR3 contains 13 residues. The ends lost 5 bases at V and 10 bases at J; junction bases unmatched: 3. Germline CDR1 is MNHEY and CDR2 is SMNVEV (reference sequence).

The CDR3 nucleotides read TGTGCCAGCAGTTACTCATCCGCGGGCATTCAGTACTTC. It specifies CASSYSSAGIQYF. The rearrangement joins TRBV6-5 to TRBJ2-4; perhaps TRBD2 as D (5 bases). Germline lookup yields CDR1 MNHEY and CDR2 SVGAGI. V was shortened by 0 bases and J by 9 bases, with 9 bases between the two germline ends. There are 13 residues in the CDR3.

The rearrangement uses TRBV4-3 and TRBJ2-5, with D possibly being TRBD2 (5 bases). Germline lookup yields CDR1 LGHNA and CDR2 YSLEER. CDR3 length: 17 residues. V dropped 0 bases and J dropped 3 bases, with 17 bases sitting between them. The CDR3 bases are TGCGCCAGCAGCCAAGACCTTCGGCTAGCCCAGGAAGAGACCCAGTACTTC. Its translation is CASSQDLRLAQEETQYF.

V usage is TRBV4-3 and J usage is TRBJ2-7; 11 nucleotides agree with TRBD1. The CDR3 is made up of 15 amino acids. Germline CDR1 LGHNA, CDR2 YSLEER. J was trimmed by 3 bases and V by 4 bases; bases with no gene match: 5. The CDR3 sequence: CASSPGQGGVYEQYF. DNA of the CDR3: TGCGCCAGCAGCCCGGGACAGGGGGGGGTCTACGAGCAGTACTTC.

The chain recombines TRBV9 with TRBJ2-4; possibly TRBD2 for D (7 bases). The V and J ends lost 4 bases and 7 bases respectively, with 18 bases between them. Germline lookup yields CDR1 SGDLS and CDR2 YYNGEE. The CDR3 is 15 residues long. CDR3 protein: CASSPEWGGGNIQYF. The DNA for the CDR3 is TGTGCCAGCAGCCCAGAGTGGGGGGGCGGGAACATTCAGTACTTC.

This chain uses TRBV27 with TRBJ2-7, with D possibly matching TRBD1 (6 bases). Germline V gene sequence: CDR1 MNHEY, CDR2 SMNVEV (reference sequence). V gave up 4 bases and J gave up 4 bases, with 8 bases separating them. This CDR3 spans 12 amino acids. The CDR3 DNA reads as TGTGCCAGCAGTTCTCAGGGGTACGAGCAGTACTTC. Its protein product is CASSSQGYEQYF.

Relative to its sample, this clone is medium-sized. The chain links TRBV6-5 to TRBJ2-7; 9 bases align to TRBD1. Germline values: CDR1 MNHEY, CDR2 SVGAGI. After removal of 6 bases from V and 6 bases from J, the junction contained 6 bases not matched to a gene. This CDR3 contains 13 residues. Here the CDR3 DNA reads TGTGCCAGCAGCCCCGGGACAGGGTTCGAGCAGTACTTC. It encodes CASSPGTGFEQYF.

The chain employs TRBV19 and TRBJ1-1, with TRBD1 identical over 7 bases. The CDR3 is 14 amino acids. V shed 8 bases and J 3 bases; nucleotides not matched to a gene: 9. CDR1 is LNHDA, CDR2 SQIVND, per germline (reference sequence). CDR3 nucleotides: TGTGCCAGTGGCAGGGACAGAGGATACACTGAAGCTTTCTTT. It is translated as CASGRDRGYTEAFF.

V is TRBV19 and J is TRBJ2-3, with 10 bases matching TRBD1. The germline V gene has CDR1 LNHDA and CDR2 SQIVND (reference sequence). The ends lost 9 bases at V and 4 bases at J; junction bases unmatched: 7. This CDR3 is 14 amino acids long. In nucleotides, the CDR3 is TGTGCCAGCTGTCCGGGACAGGGGTCAGATACGCAGTATTTT. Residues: CASCPGQGSDTQYF.

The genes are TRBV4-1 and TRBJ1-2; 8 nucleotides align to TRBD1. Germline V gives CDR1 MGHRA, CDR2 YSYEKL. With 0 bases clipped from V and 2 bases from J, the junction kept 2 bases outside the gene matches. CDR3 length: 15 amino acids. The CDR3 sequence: CASSQDRGQNYGYTF. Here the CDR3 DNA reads TGCGCCAGCAGCCAAGACAGGGGGCAAAACTATGGCTACACCTTC.